Listed below are T cell receptor beta chains from one sample, sequenced in a study of blood T cell repertoires in COVID-19. Clones were read by immunoSEQ multiplex PCR, and TCRdb kept only the in-frame ones, dropping some. The data hold under 150,000 clones, with 84% observed a single time. Material for sequencing was PBMCs or T cells enriched from blood (not recorded which). The receptors shown here come from a woman aged 45-65 years who had been exposed to COVID-19. Each CDR3 is given with its conserved first and last residue. D genes are given only for firm matches. Part of the rows lack a size; the others show once, few, many or a class for expanded clones.

TRBD2,-,TRBV9,19,TRBJ2-7,TGTGCCAGCAGCCCGAGGGGCGGGGGAATCGCGGGCGACTCCTACGAGCAGTACTTC,CASSPRGGGIAGDSYEQYF
TRBD2,-,TRBV3-1/TRBV3-2,19,TRBJ2-7,TGTGCCAGCAATGGGTTGACTAGCGGGAGGCCCCCTTGCTCCTACGAGCAGTACTTC,CASNGLTSGRPPCSYEQYF
TRBD2,-,TRBV19,16,TRBJ2-2,TGTGCCAGCGGGCATCGAGCGGGGGAACACCCCGGGGAGCTGTTTTTT,CASGHRAGEHPGELFF
-,-,TRBV27,13,TRBJ2-1,TGTGCCAGCAGCATCGACAGGTACAATGAGCAGTTCTTC,CASSIDRYNEQFF
-,once,TRBV6-1,12,TRBJ1-2,TGTGCCAGCAGTGAAAGAGTCTATGGCTACACCTTC,CASSERVYGYTF
TRBD1,-,TRBV28,16,TRBJ1-2,TGTGCCAGCACCTCACTCCGGGACAGGGGCACCTATGGCTACACCTTC,CASTSLRDRGTYGYTF
-,-,TRBV4-2,15,TRBJ2-1,TGTGCCAGCAGCCAAGGCGGCCTACAGGGCAATGAGCAGTTCTTC,CASSQGGLQGNEQFF
TRBD1,-,TRBV6-5,13,TRBJ1-4,TGTGCCAGCAGCAGACAGGGGACTGAAAAACTGTTTTTT,CASSRQGTEKLFF
-,-,TRBV5-4,15,TRBJ2-2,TGTGCCAGCAGCCGCGGGGCATCCGACACCGGGGAGCTGTTTTTT,CASSRGASDTGELFF
TRBD1,-,TRBV10-3,13,TRBJ1-2,TGTGCCAGTGGACAGGCCATTAACTATGGCTACACCTTC,CASGQAINYGYTF
TRBD2,-,TRBV9,15,TRBJ2-3,TGTGCCAGCAGCGTTATAGCGGGGGGCACAGATACGCAGTATTTT,CASSVIAGGTDTQYF
-,-,TRBV5-4,15,TRBJ2-1,TGTGCCAGCAGCTGGAGCGGGTTCTCCTACAATGAGCAGTTCTTC,CASSWSGFSYNEQFF
TRBD2,-,TRBV5-4,15,TRBJ2-5,TGTGCCAGCAGCTTGAAACTAGCGGGTTGGGAGACCCAGTACTTC,CASSLKLAGWETQYF
-,-,TRBV4-3,15,TRBJ2-6,TGCGCCAGCAGCCTAGTCGGCTCTGGGGCCAACGTCCTGACTTTC,CASSLVGSGANVLTF
TRBD2,-,TRBV12-3/TRBV12-4,12,TRBJ2-1,TGTGCCAGCAGTTTGGGCGGGAGGTCACAGTTCTTC,CASSLGGRSQFF
TRBD1,-,TRBV27,18,TRBJ1-4,TGTGCCAGCAGTTCCATACGGACAGGGGGGTACATGGGGGAAAAACTGTTTTTT,CASSSIRTGGYMGEKLFF
-,once,TRBV6-1,16,TRBJ2-1,TGTGCCAGCAGTGAAGCGGCAGGGGTATCCTACAATGAGCAGTTCTTC,CASSEAAGVSYNEQFF
TRBD2,few,TRBV5-1,17,TRBJ2-2,TGCGCCAGCAGCCATAAGGGACTAGCGGGTAACACCGGGGAGCTGTTTTTT,CASSHKGLAGNTGELFF
TRBD1,-,TRBV6-6,16,TRBJ1-5,TGTGCCAGCAAGACCCCGGGACAGGGTAGGGGTCAGCCCCAGCATTTT,CASKTPGQGRGQPQHF
TRBD1,-,TRBV19,14,TRBJ1-1,TGTGCCAGTAGGCAGGGGGGATGGAACACTGAAGCTTTCTTT,CASRQGGWNTEAFF
-,-,TRBV7-2,14,TRBJ2-5,TGTGCCAGCAGCTTAGGCAGGGGCCGGGAGACCCAGTACTTC,CASSLGRGRETQYF
TRBD2,once,TRBV5-4,16,TRBJ2-2,TGTGCCAGCAGCCCCCGGGGGGGGGCCCACACCGGGGAGCTGTTTTTT,CASSPRGGAHTGELFF
TRBD1,-,TRBV6-1,16,TRBJ1-4,TGTGCCAGCAGTGAACCTCCGGGACAGGGGGCTCAAAAACTGTTTTTT,CASSEPPGQGAQKLFF
-,-,TRBV2,12,TRBJ1-2,TGTGCCAGCAGACCGGACAGCTATGGCTACACCTTC,CASRPDSYGYTF
TRBD1,-,TRBV14,15,TRBJ2-2,TGTGCCAGCAGCCGTACAGGGGCCTACACCGGGGAGCTGTTTTTT,CASSRTGAYTGELFF
-,-,TRBV6-5,15,TRBJ1-6,TGTGCCAGCAGTTACTTAGGGAGTTTCAATTCACCCCTCCACTTT,CASSYLGSFNSPLHF
-,-,TRBV5-1,16,TRBJ1-1,TGCGCCAGCAGCTTCGGGCGGGGGCAGGCCCGAGAGGGAGCTTTCTTT,CASSFGRGQAREGAFF